These 3 T cell receptor beta chains share one sample of origin, sequenced in a study of beta chain features in type 1 diabetes. TCRB transcripts that were expressed got sequenced, as all of the isolated RNA had been reverse transcribed. TCRdb's table, derived via immunoSEQ multiplex PCR, lists solely in-frame clones and lacks some. The sample carries hundreds of thousands of clones, roughly 9.6% recorded once. The sequenced sample consisted of naive CD4+ T cells from blood. Receptors were obtained from a woman aged 18-29 years in good health.

This clone turned up a few times. V gene TRBV5-6 combines with J gene TRBJ2-1; TRBD1 agrees at 9 bases. With V trimmed by 6 bases and J by 0 bases, 4 bases remained unmatched. The CDR3 is made up of 15 amino acids. CDR1 and CDR2 (germline): SGHDT, YYEEEE. The CDR3 bases are TGTGCCAGCAACAGGGGGCGAAGCTCCTACAATGAGCAGTTCTTC. Protein: CASNRGRSSYNEQFF.

This clone was seen a handful of times. V and J are TRBV6-1 and TRBJ1-2; possible D gene TRBD1, 6 bases. Per germline, CDR1 MNHNS and CDR2 SASEGT. The CDR3 runs 15 residues. Trimming removed 1 base at V and 8 bases at J, with 17 bases between. Written as DNA, the CDR3 is TGTGCCAGCAGTGAAGACGCGGGGGCCTTCTGGGGCTACACCTTC. This gives the protein CASSEDAGAFWGYTF.

This clone showed up just once. The genes are TRBV5-1 and TRBJ1-1; no clear D. V was pared by 0 bases and J by 1 base, with 10 bases between. Germline values: CDR1 SGHRS, CDR2 YFSETQ. CDR3 length: 15 amino acids. The CDR3 loop is CASSLAGLPNTEAFF. In DNA form, the CDR3 reads TGCGCCAGCAGCTTGGCAGGACTCCCGAACACTGAAGCTTTCTTT. The full variable domain, with the rest looked up from reference TRBV5-1 and TRBJ1-1, is KAGVTQTPRYLIKTRGQQVTLSCSPISGHRSVSWYQQTPGQGLQFLFEYFSETQRNKGNFPGRFSGRQFSNSRSEMNVSTLELGDSALYLCASSLAGLPNTEAFFGQGTRLTVV.